These T cell receptor beta chains were read from a single sample in a study of sequential checkpoint blockade in melanoma. Libraries were prepared by immunoSEQ multiplex PCR; TCRdb keeps only in-frame clonotypes and omits some of them. The data show about 20,000 clones, 83% seen once. The sample was CD8+ T cells sorted from blood (inferred from file names), taken from a patient given nivolumab and ipilimumab in sequence. The receptors come from a human donor with melanoma. CDR3s include the opening cysteine and the closing phenylalanine or tryptophan. The D gene is left open where the match is weak. Clone size, where shown, is once, few, many, or a class for clones that have expanded.

V gene	D gene	clone size	J gene	CDR3 DNA	CDR3 protein
TRBV7-9	TRBD2	-	TRBJ2-3	TGTGCCAGCAGAACTCTAGCGGGGGGGCCGTCAAAGCACACAGATACGCAGTATTTT	CASRTLAGGPSKHTDTQYF
TRBV30	-	-	TRBJ1-1	TGTGCCTGGGGGACAACAATCCTTGAAGCTTTCTTT	CAWGTTILEAFF
TRBV29-1	TRBD1	-	TRBJ2-2	TGCAGCGTTCGGGACAGGGGATCCGGGGAGCTGTTTTTT	CSVRDRGSGELFF
TRBV7-2	-	once	TRBJ2-7	TGTGCCAGCAGCTTAGGTCTAGCTCCTCACGGGCAGTACTTC	CASSLGLAPHGQYF
TRBV7-9	-	-	TRBJ2-3	TGTGCCAGCAGCTTAACGGCAGGGGGGAACACAGATACGCAGTATTTT	CASSLTAGGNTDTQYF
TRBV28	-	-	TRBJ2-2	TGTGCCAGCAGACCTCAGGAGAACACCGGGGAGCTGTTTTTT	CASRPQENTGELFF
TRBV30	-	few	TRBJ2-7	TGTGCCTGGATTCGACCCCGGGGTGACGAGCAGTACTTC	CAWIRPRGDEQYF
TRBV10-1	-	-	TRBJ2-3	TGCGCCAGCAGTGAGTTGCGGGACACAGATACGCAGTATTTT	CASSELRDTDTQYF
TRBV30	-	-	TRBJ1-4	TGTGCCTGGAGTCAAGGGGCTGGTTATGAAAAACTGTTTTTT	CAWSQGAGYEKLFF
TRBV7-9	TRBD1	-	TRBJ1-4	TGTGCCAGCAGCTTGGGGACAGGGATTGGGCCTAATGAAAAACTGTTTTTT	CASSLGTGIGPNEKLFF
TRBV25-1	-	once	TRBJ2-5	TGTGCCAGCAGTTACGAGAACAGAGAGACCCAGTACTTC	CASSYENRETQYF
TRBV5-6	-	-	TRBJ2-2	TGTGCCAGCAGCTCCCTTACGCGTACCGGGGAGCTGTTTTTT	CASSSLTRTGELFF
TRBV10-2	TRBD2	-	TRBJ2-1	TGCGCCAGCAGTGAATTTAGCGGGGGACCCGAGCAGTTCTTC	CASSEFSGGPEQFF
TRBV4-1	-	-	TRBJ2-5	TGCGCCAGCAGCCAAGGAACGGACGGGGAGCAGTACTTC	CASSQGTDGEQYF
TRBV4-1	-	once	TRBJ2-3	TGCGCCAGCAGCCAAGGGCCCCAGGGAGATACGCAGTATTTT	CASSQGPQGDTQYF
TRBV28	-	-	TRBJ1-5	TGTGCCAGCAGTTACTCGCGGGAGCATCAGCCCCAGCATTTT	CASSYSREHQPQHF
TRBV27	TRBD1	-	TRBJ1-4	TGTGCCAGCAGTTTATTGACAGGGGGGGATGAAAAACTGTTTTTT	CASSLLTGGDEKLFF
TRBV6-5	TRBD2	-	TRBJ2-5	TGTGCCAGCCAACAACTAGCGGGGCTGGAGACCCAGTACTTC	CASQQLAGLETQYF
TRBV5-1	TRBD2	few	TRBJ2-7	TGCGCCAGCAGCTTGTTAGGACTAGCAGGTTCCTACGAGCAGTACTTC	CASSLLGLAGSYEQYF
TRBV27	TRBD1	-	TRBJ1-5	TGTGCCAGCAGTTTAGGACAGGTGGGGCCCCAGCATTTT	CASSLGQVGPQHF
TRBV7-9	-	-	TRBJ2-2	TGTGCCAGCAGTCCCCCCCTGGGGGAGCTGTTTTTT	CASSPPLGELFF
TRBV27	-	-	TRBJ2-3	TGTGCCAGCAGTTCGGACTATCCCACAGATACGCAGTATTTT	CASSSDYPTDTQYF
TRBV6-1	TRBD1	-	TRBJ1-2	TGTGCCAGCAGTCATCTCCCGGCAGGGGGCCATGGCTACACCTTC	CASSHLPAGGHGYTF
TRBV5-6	-	-	TRBJ2-3	TGTGCCAGCAGCTCCCCGGGGGGCGCAGATACGCAGTATTTT	CASSSPGGADTQYF
TRBV5-5	TRBD1	-	TRBJ1-2	TGTGCCAGCAGCCCTAGCTCGTCCGGGACAGGGCCCTATGGCTACACCTTC	CASSPSSSGTGPYGYTF
TRBV5-4	TRBD2	-	TRBJ2-7	TGTGCCAGCAGCCGCGACGGGACTAGCGGGGGAGCCTTATACGAGCAGTACTTC	CASSRDGTSGGALYEQYF
TRBV19	TRBD1	-	TRBJ1-1	TGTGCCAGTAGGACAGGGGGTACTGAAGCTTTCTTT	CASRTGGTEAFF
TRBV5-6	TRBD1	-	TRBJ2-5	TGTGCCAGCAGCTTTCAGGGGGCAGAGACCCAGTACTTC	CASSFQGAETQYF
TRBV7-2	TRBD1	-	TRBJ2-7	TGTGCCAGCAGCTGGGGACAGGGAAACTACGAGCAGTACTTC	CASSWGQGNYEQYF